These 32 T cell receptor beta chains were sequenced from one sample in a study of blood T cell repertoires in COVID-19. The data were produced by immunoSEQ multiplex PCR, yet TCRdb's version contains in-frame clones alone and is incomplete. Of around 130,000 clones detected, roughly four fifths appear once; the ten largest clones hold approximately 12%. The material sequenced was peripheral blood. These receptors were taken from a woman aged 55-70 years with acute or convalescent COVID-19.

This chain joins TRBV27 and TRBJ2-2, with D possibly matching TRBD1 (6 bases). V was shortened by 1 base and J by 7 bases, with 7 bases between the two germline ends. From germline, CDR1 is MNHEY and CDR2 SMNVEV (reference sequence). This CDR3 is built from 13 residues. In DNA form, the CDR3 reads TGTGCCAGCAGTTTATTCAGGGGCGGGGAGCTGTTTTTT. Translation gives CASSLFRGGELFF.

The chain recombines TRBV27 with TRBJ1-1; 7 bases map to TRBD1. Germline V gives CDR1 MNHEY, CDR2 SMNVEV (reference sequence). This CDR3 contains 16 residues. J lost 1 base, V lost 8 bases, and 13 bases had no gene match. The CDR3 nucleotides are TGTGCCAGCCTGCCGGGGGACAGCCTAGCGAACACTGAAGCTTTCTTT. It is translated as CASLPGDSLANTEAFF.

The chain couples TRBV2 to TRBJ1-1; TRBD1 matches at 7 bases. Germline-derived CDR1 and CDR2 are SNHLY and FYNNEI. The trim removed 8 bases at V and 0 bases at J, leaving 9 bases unmatched. The CDR3 runs 15 residues. CDR3 sequence reads: CASVPGQMMNTEAFF. CDR3 nucleotide sequence: TGTGCCAGCGTTCCGGGACAGATGATGAACACTGAAGCTTTCTTT.

The CDR3 sequence is CASSLAAGDAYNSPLHF. The CDR3 DNA reads as TGTGCCAGCAGCTTGGCGGCGGGGGACGCCTATAATTCACCCCTCCACTTT. The J gene is TRBJ1-6, the V gene TRBV5-4; TRBD1 might be the D (5 bases). CDR3 length equals 17 residues. The V gene lost 0 bases and the J gene lost 2 bases, with 12 bases spanning the gap. Germline V lookup: CDR1 SGHNT, CDR2 YYREEE (reference sequence).

The rearrangement joins TRBV5-1 to TRBJ1-1; D not certain. The CDR3 totals 16 residues. Germline lookup yields CDR1 SGHRS and CDR2 YFSETQ. Between the trimmed V and J ends, which lost 0 bases and 1 base, there was a span of 13 bases. The CDR3 here is CASSLEVRVPNTEAFF. The DNA of the CDR3 is TGCGCCAGCAGCTTGGAAGTAAGAGTACCGAACACTGAAGCTTTCTTT. Filled out from reference TRBV5-1 and TRBJ1-1, the complete variable domain reads KAGVTQTPRYLIKTRGQQVTLSCSPISGHRSVSWYQQTPGQGLQFLFEYFSETQRNKGNFPGRFSGRQFSNSRSEMNVSTLELGDSALYLCASSLEVRVPNTEAFFGQGTRLTVV.

The chain couples TRBV11-2 to TRBJ2-7; a weak D match, TRBD2 (6 bases). The germline V gene has CDR1 SGHAT and CDR2 FQNNGV. V lost 4 bases and J lost 4, with 17 bases in between. CDR3 length equals 15 residues. CDR3 amino acids: CASSSIWTAGYEQYF. In DNA form, the CDR3 reads TGTGCCAGCAGCTCAATCTGGACCGCGGGGTACGAGCAGTACTTC.

The rearrangement uses TRBV10-3 and TRBJ1-1, with D perhaps TRBD1 (5 bases). The V gene's germline CDR1 is ENHRY and CDR2 SYGVKD. V lost 7 bases, J lost 1 base, and 13 bases lay in between. The CDR3 loop spans 14 amino acids. CDR3 residues: CAIKGVQKNTEAFF. In DNA, the CDR3 is TGTGCCATCAAAGGGGTGCAGAAGAACACTGAAGCTTTCTTT.

The chain uses TRBV30 and TRBJ1-3; D not resolved. This CDR3 region has 13 residues. The V end lost 5 bases, the J end lost 0 bases, and 8 bases lay between the germline ends. Germline values: CDR1 GTSNPN, CDR2 SVGIG (reference sequence). CDR3: CAWSSNSGNTIYF. CDR3 DNA: TGTGCCTGGTCATCCAACTCTGGAAACACCATATATTTT.

This rearrangement joins TRBV9 to TRBJ1-2; D unresolved. The CDR3 runs 14 residues. V lost 0 bases, J lost 5 bases, and 11 bases lay in between. Germline loops: CDR1 SGDLS, CDR2 YYNGEE. The CDR3 protein is CASSVDGETYGYTF. As DNA, the CDR3 is TGTGCCAGCAGCGTAGACGGGGAGACGTATGGCTACACCTTC.

The rearrangement links TRBV13 to TRBJ1-2, with a weak D call TRBD1 (5 bases). Germline V gene data show CDR1 as PRHDT and CDR2 as FYEKMQ (reference sequence). The CDR3 runs 14 residues. V lost 1 base and J 5 bases, leaving 11 bases between the germline ends. In DNA, the CDR3 is TGTGCCAGCAGCTTAGCAGGGAGGTCGTATGGCTACACCTTC. It is translated as CASSLAGRSYGYTF.

The chain is built from TRBV4-2 and TRBJ1-3, with 8 positions matching TRBD1. CDR3 length: 15 residues. Germline V gene data show CDR1 as LGHNA and CDR2 as YNFKEQ. The junction had 3 bases not matched to a gene; V was cut back by 3 bases and J by 2 bases. The CDR3 region is CASSQDRVAGNTIYF. DNA of the CDR3: TGTGCCAGCAGCCAGGACAGGGTAGCTGGAAACACCATATATTTT.

The chain couples TRBV9 to TRBJ2-3; 8 nucleotides match TRBD2. The CDR3 contains 16 residues. With V trimmed by 0 bases and J by 6 bases, 9 bases remained unmatched. In germline, CDR1 is SGDLS, CDR2 YYNGEE. The CDR3: CASSVGVSGALDTQYF. CDR3 coding DNA: TGTGCCAGCAGCGTAGGGGTTAGCGGGGCCCTTGATACGCAGTATTTT.

The V gene is TRBV12-3 or TRBV12-4, the J gene TRBJ1-3; D unresolved. V lost 3 bases to trimming and J lost 7 bases, with 7 bases between them. The CDR3 contains 12 residues. Here the CDR3 reads CASSFYLNTIYF. Here the CDR3 DNA reads TGTGCCAGCAGTTTTTATCTCAACACCATATATTTT.

The chain uses TRBV7-3 and TRBJ2-2; D gene unclear. The germline V gene encodes CDR1 SGHTA and CDR2 FQGTGA. The V gene lost 5 bases and the J gene lost 8 bases, with 9 bases spanning the gap. CDR3 length equals 12 residues. The CDR3 reads CASSPNLGELFF. For the CDR3, the DNA is TGTGCCAGCAGCCCGAACTTAGGGGAGCTGTTTTTT.

This chain connects TRBV7-9 to TRBJ1-3; unclear D gene. This CDR3 contains 15 residues. Deletions cut 5 bases from V and 1 base from J, with 12 bases between. Germline loops: CDR1 SEHNR, CDR2 FQNEAQ (reference sequence). The DNA of the CDR3 is TGTGCCAGCAGCGCCGTTGTCGGGTCTGGAAACACCATATATTTT. Protein: CASSAVVGSGNTIYF.

The rearrangement uses TRBV19 and TRBJ2-3, with D maybe TRBD1 (5 bases). Germline values: CDR1 LNHDA, CDR2 SQIVND (reference sequence). Trimming stripped 3 bases from V and 2 bases from J, with 9 bases between. CDR3 size: 14 residues. The CDR3 coding sequence is TGTGCCAGTAGTATCCAGGGAAACACAGATACGCAGTATTTT. Translation gives CASSIQGNTDTQYF.

The rearrangement links TRBV10-3 to TRBJ1-2; the D is unclear. The V end was cut by 3 bases, the J end by 2 bases, with 10 bases between. The CDR3 contains 14 residues. In germline, CDR1 is ENHRY, CDR2 SYGVKD. DNA of the CDR3: TGTGCCATCAGTGAATCACTCAAAAACTATGGCTACACCTTC. Encoded protein: CAISESLKNYGYTF.

The CDR3 protein is CASSLQGTTDTQYF. In DNA, the CDR3 is TGCGCCAGCAGCTTGCAGGGGACGACAGATACGCAGTATTTT. The chain has TRBV5-1 and TRBJ2-3, with D perhaps matching TRBD1 (6 bases). Germline lookup yields CDR1 SGHRS and CDR2 YFSETQ. This CDR3 is built from 14 residues. Trimming removed 1 base from V and 3 bases from J, with 9 bases in between.

The V call is TRBV2, the J call TRBJ1-5, with D unresolved. CDR1 and CDR2 (germline): SNHLY, FYNNEI. The CDR3 extends over 13 amino acids. V was cut by 8 bases and J by 0 bases, with 8 bases left in between. CDR3 residues: CASYQDSNQPQHF. The CDR3 DNA reads as TGTGCCAGCTACCAGGATAGCAATCAGCCCCAGCATTTT.

The rearrangement links TRBV20-1 to TRBJ2-2, with 9 positions matching TRBD2. The germline gives CDR1 DFQATT, CDR2 SNEGSKA (reference sequence). CDR3 length equals 14 residues. Trimming took 3 bases from V and 6 from J; bases not matched to a gene: 5. The CDR3 DNA is TGCAGTGCTAGTCCTAGCGGGGCGGCCGGGGAGCTGTTTTTT. Translating gives CSASPSGAAGELFF.

The chain recombines TRBV7-8 with TRBJ2-1; TRBD2 matches 9 bases. With V trimmed by 7 bases and J by 6 bases, 19 bases remained unmatched. The CDR3 is made up of 18 amino acids. Germline loops: CDR1 SGHVS, CDR2 FQNEAQ. This chain's CDR3 is CASTYVRYGAGGRNEQFF. The CDR3 DNA reads as TGTGCCAGCACCTATGTCCGTTATGGAGCGGGGGGCCGCAATGAGCAGTTCTTC.

The chain has TRBV23-1 and TRBJ1-1; 9 nucleotides align to TRBD1. TRBV23-1 is sorted into the ORF group, with uncertain function. Unmatched junction bases numbered 14, after V lost 3 bases and J lost 6 bases. CDR3 length equals 17 residues. CDR3 amino acids: CASSHTLQGAQWAEAFF. Written as DNA, the CDR3 is TGCGCCAGCAGTCATACGTTACAGGGGGCGCAGTGGGCTGAAGCTTTCTTT.

This chain links TRBV5-1 with TRBJ2-2, with 7 bases aligning to TRBD2. The CDR3 consists of 16 residues. CDR1 SGHRS and CDR2 YFSETQ come from the germline V gene. The V gene end was trimmed by 5 bases and the J gene end by 4 bases; junction bases not matched to a gene: 11. The CDR3 sequence is CASSPPGTTSTGELFF. DNA of the CDR3: TGCGCCAGCAGTCCACCCGGGACTACCTCCACCGGGGAGCTGTTTTTT.

The chain employs TRBV30 and TRBJ1-1; the D gene is possibly TRBD1 (6 bases). Trimming removed 2 bases from V and 2 bases from J, with 15 bases in between. CDR1 is GTSNPN, CDR2 SVGIG, per germline (reference sequence). The CDR3 runs to 15 residues. CDR3: CAWSPTGTGNTEAFF. CDR3 bases: TGTGCCTGGAGTCCGACAGGTACGGGAAACACTGAAGCTTTCTTT. Variable domain in full (rest from reference TRBV30 and TRBJ1-1): SQTIHQWPATLVQPVGSPLSLECTVEGTSNPNLYWYRQAAGRGLQLLFYSVGIGQISSEVPQNLSASRPQDRQFILSSKKLLLSDSGFYLCAWSPTGTGNTEAFFGQGTRLTVV.

This chain joins TRBV24-1 and TRBJ1-5; possibly TRBD1 for D (6 bases). This CDR3 comprises 14 residues. V was trimmed by 4 bases and J by 3 bases, leaving 9 bases between them. The germline CDR1 and CDR2 sequences are KGHDR and SFDVKD. CDR3 in DNA: TGTGCCACCAGTGACGGACAGTTCAATCAGCCCCAGCATTTT. Its translation is CATSDGQFNQPQHF.

The rearrangement joins TRBV6-1 to TRBJ1-2, with 8 bases aligning to TRBD1. This CDR3 is built from 16 residues. V dropped 3 bases and J dropped 4; count of bases not matched to a gene: 10. Germline V gene lookup returns CDR1 MNHNS and CDR2 SASEGT. The CDR3 loop is CASSEGRGQGSYGYTF. In DNA form, the CDR3 reads TGTGCCAGCAGTGAGGGTCGCGGACAGGGCTCCTATGGCTACACCTTC.

The chain employs TRBV29-1 and TRBJ1-1; weak D call: TRBD1 (5 bases). There are 11 residues in the CDR3. Germline CDR1 SQVTM, CDR2 ANQGSEA. The V end lost 7 bases, the J end lost 7 bases, and 13 bases lay between the germline ends. The CDR3: CSADRGFEAFF. CDR3 sequence (DNA): TGCAGCGCAGACCGGGGGTTTGAAGCTTTCTTT.

CDR3 nucleotide sequence: TGTGCCAGCAGCCATCCGACTGGGGGGGGGCACACAGATACGCAGTATTTT. This gives the protein CASSHPTGGGHTDTQYF. This chain uses TRBV5-4 with TRBJ2-3, with a possible D match to TRBD2 (7 bases). The V and J ends lost 4 bases and 2 bases respectively, with 20 bases between them. The CDR3 spans 17 residues. Germline CDR1 reads SGHNT; CDR2 reads YYREEE (reference sequence).

The chain carries TRBV7-9 and TRBJ2-7; 8 bases are a match to TRBD2. This CDR3 has 15 amino acids. The V gene end was trimmed by 6 bases and the J gene end by 0 bases; junction bases not matched to a gene: 7. The germline CDR1 and CDR2 sequences are SEHNR and FQNEAQ (reference sequence). The CDR3 nucleotides read TGTGCCAGCAGTCTCGGGGGGGCAAGCTCCTACGAGCAGTACGTC. As protein: CASSLGGASSYEQYV.

The chain links TRBV7-2 to TRBJ2-1, with 10 bases matching TRBD2. The CDR3 contains 15 residues. The germline gives CDR1 SGHTA, CDR2 FQGNSA. The V segment lost 6 bases and the J segment 5 bases; nucleotides outside the gene matches: 7. The CDR3 sequence: CASSFSGGRNNEQFF. The CDR3, as DNA: TGTGCCAGCAGTTTTAGCGGGGGGCGAAACAATGAGCAGTTCTTC.

The chain has TRBV6-5 and TRBJ2-6; the D is unclear. The CDR3 is 15 amino acids. V lost 2 bases, J lost 3 bases, and 8 bases lay in between. Germline CDR1 and CDR2: MNHEY and SVGAGI. The CDR3 nucleotides read TGTGCCAGCAGTTACGCAGACAATGGGGCCAACGTCCTGACTTTC. This encodes CASSYADNGANVLTF.

The chain combines TRBV27 with TRBJ1-2; D is possibly TRBD1 (5 bases). Germline V gives CDR1 MNHEY, CDR2 SMNVEV (reference sequence). This CDR3 has 13 amino acids. The V and J ends lost 8 bases and 4 bases respectively, with 14 bases between them. CDR3 protein: CASAAGGFYGYTF. The DNA for the CDR3 is TGTGCCAGCGCAGCCGGGGGTTTCTATGGCTACACCTTC.